Presented here are 11 T cell receptor beta chains from one specimen sequenced in a study of T cells in Graves' hyperthyroidism and ophthalmopathy. The investigators amplified TCR beta CDR3 regions from RNA transcripts. Using the HTBI primer set, a first-round RT-PCR was run on the TCR CDR3. MiXCR, applied by TCRdb to the multiplex PCR reads, yields one record per CDR3 protein. This table holds roughly 840,000 distinct CDR3 sequences, roughly 40% found once. The specimen sequenced was blood. These receptors all stem from a man between 18 and 35 years old with Graves' hyperthyroidism.

This clonotype was seen a handful of times. This rearrangement joins TRBV7-2 to TRBJ1-1; TRBD1 aligns across 9 bases. The germline V gene encodes CDR1 SGHTA and CDR2 FQGNSA. CDR3 length: 14 residues. V dropped 5 bases and J dropped 8; count of bases not matched to a gene: 9. For the CDR3, the DNA is TGTGCCAGCAGCCCCCTCCCTACAGGGGGCGAAGCTTTCTTT. Protein product: CASSPLPTGGEAFF.

The chain recombines TRBV2 with TRBJ1-6; D remains unclear. Germline V CDR1 and CDR2: SNHLY, FYNNEI. V was pared by 8 bases and J by 10 bases, with 21 bases between. The CDR3 covers 15 residues. The CDR3: CASPSPGGAESPLHF. CDR3 DNA: TGTGCCAGCCCCTCCCCAGGAGGCGCAGAATCACCCCTCCACTTT.

V usage is TRBV29-1 and J usage is TRBJ1-3, with D unresolved. The CDR3 is 11 residues long. Germline loops: CDR1 SQVTM, CDR2 ANQGSEA. Trimming took 5 bases from V and 4 from J, leaving 6 bases between them. This chain's CDR3 is CSVRAGNTIYF. In DNA, the CDR3 is TGCAGCGTTAGGGCAGGAAACACCATATATTTT.

This clonotype was counted only a few times. The chain has TRBV20-1 and TRBJ1-2, with D maybe TRBD1 (5 bases). The V gene's germline CDR1 is DFQATT and CDR2 SNEGSKA (reference sequence). The CDR3 runs to 12 residues. The V end was cut by 3 bases, the J end by 4 bases, with 9 bases between. CDR3 amino acids: CSASRGSYGYTF. The CDR3 bases are TGCAGTGCTAGTAGGGGCAGCTATGGCTACACCTTC.

This clonotype appeared a few times. The rearrangement links TRBV20-1 to TRBJ2-5; weak D call: TRBD2 (5 bases). The CDR3 totals 14 residues. The ends were cut back, 0 bases at V and 9 bases at J, with 17 bases in the middle. CDR1 is DFQATT, CDR2 SNEGSKA, per germline (reference sequence). The CDR3 region has the DNA TGCAGTGCTAGAGAATCGGTCTACCACGGGGCCCAGTACTTC. This translates into CSARESVYHGAQYF.

Many counts were recorded for this clonotype. The V and J genes are TRBV19 and TRBJ1-2; 8 positions agree with TRBD1. The CDR3 is 15 amino acids. Unmatched junction bases numbered 11, after V lost 7 bases and J lost 4 bases. The germline V gene encodes CDR1 LNHDA and CDR2 SQIVND (reference sequence). CDR3 sequence: CASTDRGLKTYGYTF. As DNA, the CDR3 is TGTGCCAGTACCGACAGGGGTCTTAAGACCTATGGCTACACCTTC.

This clonotype has just a few counts. CDR3 nucleotides: TGCGCCAGCAGCCAAGATAACAGGGGTGGTTATGAGACCCAGTACTTC. This translates into CASSQDNRGGYETQYF. V is TRBV4-1 and J is TRBJ2-5; 7 bases align to TRBD1. Germline V gene data show CDR1 as MGHRA and CDR2 as YSYEKL. V lost 0 bases to trimming and J lost 5 bases; unmatched junction nucleotides: 9. The CDR3 consists of 16 residues.

The chain uses TRBV2 and TRBJ2-2; possibly TRBD2 for D (6 bases). The germline V gene encodes CDR1 SNHLY and CDR2 FYNNEI. This CDR3 spans 15 amino acids. Trimming cost V 8 bases and J 8 bases, with 21 bases left between them. In DNA, the CDR3 is TGTGCCAGCGGAGCGGGTAGCGCCCTTGTAGGGGAGCTGTTTTTT. Translated: CASGAGSALVGELFF.

The sample holds a few counts of this clonotype. The chain has TRBV10-3 and TRBJ2-5, with 9 bases fitting TRBD1. With V trimmed by 9 bases and J by 2 bases, 7 bases remained unmatched. Germline loops: CDR1 ENHRY, CDR2 SYGVKD. The CDR3 extends over 14 amino acids. CDR3 bases: TGTGCCATACAGGACAGGGGCCCACAAGAGACCCAGTACTTC. Encoded protein: CAIQDRGPQETQYF.

For this clonotype: The junction differs from germline at one of its ends, possibly a read error. The V and J genes are TRBV10-3 and TRBJ2-3; possibly TRBD1 for D (6 bases). The CDR3 covers 16 residues. Germline lookup yields CDR1 ENHRY and CDR2 SYGVKD. The CDR3 bases are TGTGCCAGCAGTCTTGGACCTACAGGGCGCACAGATACGCAGTATTTT. Translated: CASSLGPTGRTDTQYF.

With regard to this clonotype: One junction end does not reproduce the germline sequence, and a read error may be involved. The J gene is TRBJ2-6, the V gene TRBV7-9; D is perhaps TRBD1 (7 bases). CDR3 length: 12 amino acids. The V gene's germline CDR1 is SEHNR and CDR2 FQNEAQ (reference sequence). The CDR3 is CASSPGGGTEAF. Written as DNA, the CDR3 is TGTGCCAGCAGCCCAGGGGGAGGCACTGAAGCTTTC.